A selection of T cell receptor beta chains follows, all from one sample in a study of OX40 agonist ivuxolimab in advanced cancers. The table came from immunoSEQ multiplex PCR; TCRdb's copy has only in-frame clones and leaves some out. The table lists fewer than 50,000 clones, more than 75% of them singletons. Source: CD4+ or CD8+ T cells sorted from blood, taken in a trial of the OX40 agonist ivuxolimab. Receptors were obtained from an adult with an advanced solid tumor such as melanoma, head and neck, liver or kidney cancer. Both conserved end residues are part of each CDR3. Each record gives: D gene, clone size, V gene, J gene, CDR3 DNA, CDR3 protein. A D gene is named only where the DNA matches it firmly. Expanded clones get a size class; other rows say once, few or many, or leave the size out.

d_call: TRBD2; clone_size: -; v_call: TRBV4-1; j_call: TRBJ2-5; cdr3_nt: TGCGCCAGCAGCCTTAGCGGGGGGGCCGAGACCCAGTACTTC; cdr3_aa: CASSLSGGAETQYF
d_call: -; clone_size: -; v_call: TRBV30; j_call: TRBJ2-7; cdr3_nt: TGTGCCTGGGCTCGAGGGACGGCCTACGAGCAGTACTTC; cdr3_aa: CAWARGTAYEQYF
d_call: -; clone_size: -; v_call: TRBV10-3; j_call: TRBJ1-5; cdr3_nt: TGTGCCATCAGTGCCCCGGATCAGCCCCAGCATTTT; cdr3_aa: CAISAPDQPQHF
d_call: -; clone_size: few; v_call: TRBV6-1; j_call: TRBJ1-2; cdr3_nt: TGTGCCAGCAGTGCACCGGGACGGACCGTTAACTATGGCTACACCTTC; cdr3_aa: CASSAPGRTVNYGYTF
d_call: -; clone_size: once; v_call: TRBV11-2; j_call: TRBJ2-1; cdr3_nt: TGTGCCAGCAGCTTAGAGGTAGGGTTGGGCCATGAGCAGTTCTTC; cdr3_aa: CASSLEVGLGHEQFF
d_call: -; clone_size: -; v_call: TRBV28; j_call: TRBJ1-2; cdr3_nt: TGTGCCAGCAGTCCTGACACCTATGGCTACACCTTC; cdr3_aa: CASSPDTYGYTF
d_call: -; clone_size: once; v_call: TRBV10-2; j_call: TRBJ2-7; cdr3_nt: TGCGCCAGCAGTGAGTCGGGGTCATGGTACTTC; cdr3_aa: CASSESGSWYF
d_call: TRBD1; clone_size: -; v_call: TRBV7-8; j_call: TRBJ1-1; cdr3_nt: TGTGCCAGCAGCCTTGGGACAGCGGGACAGAACACTGAAGCTTTCTTT; cdr3_aa: CASSLGTAGQNTEAFF
d_call: TRBD2; clone_size: -; v_call: TRBV10-3; j_call: TRBJ2-3; cdr3_nt: TGTGCCATCAATAGCGGGGGGGCTAGCACAGATACGCAGTATTTT; cdr3_aa: CAINSGGASTDTQYF
d_call: -; clone_size: medium-sized; v_call: TRBV28; j_call: TRBJ1-2; cdr3_nt: TGTGCCAGCAGCCTAGGACAGAATTATGGCTACACCTTC; cdr3_aa: CASSLGQNYGYTF
d_call: -; clone_size: -; v_call: TRBV5-1; j_call: TRBJ2-1; cdr3_nt: TGCGCCAGCAGCTTGGCCGGTGAGCAGTTCTTC; cdr3_aa: CASSLAGEQFF
d_call: -; clone_size: -; v_call: TRBV5-1; j_call: TRBJ2-5; cdr3_nt: TGCGCCAGCAGTCAAGGGGAAGGGACCCAGTACTTC; cdr3_aa: CASSQGEGTQYF
d_call: TRBD1; clone_size: once; v_call: TRBV9; j_call: TRBJ1-4; cdr3_nt: TGTGCCAGCAGCACGGGACAGGGCGGTGAAAAACTGTTTTTT; cdr3_aa: CASSTGQGGEKLFF
d_call: TRBD1; clone_size: -; v_call: TRBV5-1; j_call: TRBJ2-4; cdr3_nt: TGCGCCAGCAGCACCTCGACAGGGCAGAGGTTTAAAAACATTCAGTACTTC; cdr3_aa: CASSTSTGQRFKNIQYF
d_call: TRBD2; clone_size: -; v_call: TRBV10-1; j_call: TRBJ2-1; cdr3_nt: TGCGCCAGCAGTAGGCCTAGCGGGAAGAATGAGCAGTTCTTC; cdr3_aa: CASSRPSGKNEQFF
d_call: -; clone_size: -; v_call: TRBV18; j_call: TRBJ1-2; cdr3_nt: TGTGCCAGCTCCCAAGGGGCCAGGGACGGCTACACCTTC; cdr3_aa: CASSQGARDGYTF
d_call: -; clone_size: -; v_call: TRBV10-1; j_call: TRBJ1-2; cdr3_nt: TGCGCCAGCAGTGAACGAAGGAGCTATGGCTACACCTTC; cdr3_aa: CASSERRSYGYTF
d_call: -; clone_size: -; v_call: TRBV6-1; j_call: TRBJ2-7; cdr3_nt: TGTGCCAGCAGGGTTGCGTCCTACGAGCAGTACTTC; cdr3_aa: CASRVASYEQYF
d_call: TRBD2; clone_size: -; v_call: TRBV13; j_call: TRBJ2-1; cdr3_nt: TGTGCCAGCAGCTTAGGACTAGCGGGGGTCAGGAATGAGCAGTTCTTC; cdr3_aa: CASSLGLAGVRNEQFF
d_call: -; clone_size: -; v_call: TRBV28; j_call: TRBJ1-1; cdr3_nt: TGTGCCAGCAGCTCAATTGGGCGTGGGGACACTGAAGCTTTCTTT; cdr3_aa: CASSSIGRGDTEAFF
d_call: -; clone_size: -; v_call: TRBV11-1; j_call: TRBJ2-7; cdr3_nt: TGTGCCAGCAGCTTAGCTGGGGGGTCAACCTACGAGCAGTACTTC; cdr3_aa: CASSLAGGSTYEQYF
d_call: -; clone_size: -; v_call: TRBV28; j_call: TRBJ1-1; cdr3_nt: TGTGCCAGCAGTTTATTAGTAGGGAGGAACACTGAAGCTTTCTTT; cdr3_aa: CASSLLVGRNTEAFF